The T cell receptor (beta chain) described here comes from a study of T cell responses to AZD1222 COVID-19 vaccine. For this clone: Antigen unknown.

Study-wide results and limits: Close to half of all spike-specific TCRs reportedly target regions of the variants that are unmutated. Without day 14 samples, only post-peak T cell repertoires were studied. Spike-specific TCR breadth and depth grew following two AZD1222 doses.

Assay: immunoSEQ multiplex PCR; the TCRdb copy retains only in-frame clones and omits some. The repertoire consists of around 94,000 clones, with 70% to 90% occurring once and the leading ten covering about 3.7%. Germline assignment: CDR1 MNHEY and CDR2 SVGEGT. Between the trimmed V and J ends, which lost 3 bases and 4 bases, there was a span of 3 bases. The CDR3 spans 11 residues. Sample: peripheral blood, taken on day 0 of AZD1222 vaccination. V usage is TRBV6-2 or TRBV6-3 and J usage is TRBJ1-2; D unclear. The receptor comes from an adult in good health. The CDR3 coding sequence is TGTGCCAGCAGTTATAGCTATGGCTACACCTTC. Residues: CASSYSYGYTF.